This TCR beta chain appears in the sequencing data of a study of CD8 T cells in Susac syndrome. Study-level results: Within total CD8+ repertoires, approximately 16 Susac-specific public clones were found, and within CD8+ TEMRA repertoires, roughly 5.

Through negative isolation, CD4+ and CD8+ T cells were obtained, while TEMRA cells were enriched using FACS. A single count supports this clonotype. The antigen remains unidentified. Random hexamers were used to reverse transcribe roughly 0.45 to 1 ug of RNA. From the immunoSEQ multiplex PCR reads, TCRdb called clonotypes with MiXCR, one entry per CDR3 protein. This table has 75,000 to 80,000 distinct CDR3 sequences, roughly 95% appearing once. Per germline, CDR1 SGHRS and CDR2 YFSETQ. V was pared by 0 bases and J by 1 base, with 6 bases between. CDR3 length equals 14 residues. The TCR sequence derives from a human donor with Susac syndrome. V usage is TRBV5-1 and J usage is TRBJ2-3; D gene uncertain. Source material: CD8+ T cells from PBMCs. This CDR3 is CASSLATGTDTQYF. The CDR3 DNA is TGCGCCAGCAGCTTGGCCACAGGCACAGATACGCAGTATTTT.